Listed here are 5 T cell receptor beta chains from one sample, sequenced in a study of blood T cell repertoires in COVID-19 (TCRdb year 2020). Libraries were made using the immunoSEQ multiplex PCR assay. The clones in this table, taken by TCRdb from immuneACCESS, are in-frame only. Not every clone is retained; where verified, under half of the shortfall comes from an unresolved V gene, and the cause of the rest is unknown. This sample comprises 85,000 to 130,000 clones, 84% of them detected only once. Of the sample, more than 20% falls within the top ten clones. What was sequenced was peripheral blood. The receptors derive from a man aged 60 to 69 with acute or convalescent COVID-19.

V usage is TRBV5-6 and J usage is TRBJ1-1, with D unresolved. There are 16 residues in the CDR3. Trimming pared 0 bases from V and 0 bases from J, leaving 12 bases between. Germline CDR1 reads SGHDT; CDR2 reads YYEEEE. CDR3 region: CASSLGAANMNTEAFF. CDR3 in DNA: TGTGCCAGCAGCTTGGGGGCAGCCAATATGAACACTGAAGCTTTCTTT.

The chain combines TRBV3-1 (or the pseudogene TRBV3-2) with TRBJ2-2; tentatively, D is TRBD2 (6 bases). The V and J ends lost 6 bases and 5 bases respectively, with 13 bases between them. Germline V gene lookup returns CDR1 LGHDT and CDR2 YNNKEL (reference sequence). CDR3 length equals 14 residues. The CDR3: CASRSTSWTGELFF. Here the CDR3 DNA reads TGTGCCAGCAGGAGTACTAGCTGGACCGGGGAGCTGTTTTTT.

The genes are TRBV5-1 and TRBJ1-4, with 8 bases identical to TRBD1. J was trimmed by 8 bases and V by 2 bases; bases with no gene match: 5. Germline CDR1 reads SGHRS; CDR2 reads YFSETQ. The CDR3 has 14 residues. CDR3 nucleotides: TGCGCCAGCAGCTTCGGACAGGGTGAGGAAAAACTGTTTTTT. Its protein product is CASSFGQGEEKLFF.

CDR3 DNA sequence: TGTGCCAGCAGTTCATCCTACTCAACGGGCTACACCTTC. Translated: CASSSSYSTGYTF. The J gene is TRBJ1-2, the V gene TRBV6-2 or TRBV6-3; D unclear. CDR3 length: 13 residues. The V gene lost 4 bases and the J gene lost 8 bases, with 14 bases spanning the gap. Germline-derived CDR1 and CDR2 are MNHEY and SVGEGT.

The genes are TRBV5-8 and TRBJ2-1, with 10 bases matching TRBD2. V dropped 0 bases and J dropped 9; count of bases not matched to a gene: 6. The V gene's germline CDR1 is SGHTS and CDR2 YDEGEE. This CDR3 is 15 amino acids long. The CDR3, as DNA: TGTGCCAGCAGCTTGGGGCTAGCGGGAGAAGGTGAGCAGTTCTTC. Amino acid sequence: CASSLGLAGEGEQFF.